This TCR beta chain was sequenced during a study of blood T cell repertoires in COVID-19. This CDR3 has 18 residues. Germline CDR1 MNHEY, CDR2 SVGEGT. V shed 5 bases, J shed 0 bases, and the junction held 10 bases outside the gene matches. Method: immunoSEQ multiplex PCR; TCRdb's copy keeps in-frame clones and lacks some. The sample has 15,000 to 20,000 clones, about nine tenths seen once; the top ten hold around 17%. Sequenced material: peripheral blood. The chain uses TRBV6-2 or TRBV6-3 and TRBJ2-1; the match to TRBD2 covers 10 bases. The clonotype comes from a human donor with active COVID-19. The donor label of this sample is uncertain. The CDR3 coding sequence is TGTGCCAGCAGTACCCCCGGCGGACTAGCGGTCTCCTACAATGAGCAGTTCTTC. As protein: CASSTPGGLAVSYNEQFF.